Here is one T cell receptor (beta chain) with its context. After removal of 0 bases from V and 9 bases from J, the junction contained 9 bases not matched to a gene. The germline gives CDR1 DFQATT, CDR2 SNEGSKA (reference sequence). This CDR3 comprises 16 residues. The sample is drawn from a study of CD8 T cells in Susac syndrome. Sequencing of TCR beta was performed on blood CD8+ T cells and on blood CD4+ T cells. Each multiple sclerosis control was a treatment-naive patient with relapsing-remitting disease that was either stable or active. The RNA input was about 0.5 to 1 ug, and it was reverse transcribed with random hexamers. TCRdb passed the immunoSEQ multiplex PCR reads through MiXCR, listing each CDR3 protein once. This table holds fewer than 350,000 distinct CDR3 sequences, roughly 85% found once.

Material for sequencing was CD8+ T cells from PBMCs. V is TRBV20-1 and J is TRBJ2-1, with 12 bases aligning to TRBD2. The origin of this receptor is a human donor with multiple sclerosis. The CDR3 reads CSARDPGETSGGEQFF. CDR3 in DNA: TGCAGTGCTAGAGACCCGGGGGAGACTAGCGGGGGTGAGCAGTTCTTC.